The sequence of this T cell receptor (beta chain) was determined in a study of OX40 agonist ivuxolimab in advanced cancers. This CDR3 has 14 amino acids. In germline, CDR1 is SEHNR, CDR2 FQNEAQ (reference sequence). The ends lost 5 bases at V and 9 bases at J; junction bases unmatched: 8. The study's findings and limits: Antigens targeted by the expanded peripheral T cells were not determined.

A note on this clone: Its antigen is unidentified.

TCRdb keeps only in-frame clones here, not all; method: immunoSEQ multiplex PCR. This sample yields 10,000 to 13,000 clones, of which approximately 78% are seen a single time; roughly a fifth belongs to the top ten. Sequencing used CD4+ or CD8+ T cells sorted from blood, obtained in a trial of the OX40 agonist ivuxolimab. This TCR was recovered from an adult with an advanced solid tumor such as melanoma, head and neck, liver or kidney cancer. J is TRBJ2-1 and V is TRBV7-9, with 9 nucleotides matching TRBD2. As DNA, the CDR3 is TGTGCCAGCAGCCCAAATAGCGGGAGAGCTGAGCAGTTCTTC. Residues: CASSPNSGRAEQFF.